This TCR beta chain was retrieved from a study of T cells in Graves' hyperthyroidism and ophthalmopathy. TCR beta CDR3 regions were amplified from RNA. First-round RT-PCR with HTBI primers amplified the TCR CDR3 region. TCRdb analysed the multiplex PCR reads with MiXCR anew, one entry per CDR3 protein. Among some 370,000 distinct CDR3 sequences listed, roughly an eighth were seen once. After removal of 0 bases from V and 5 bases from J, the junction contained 7 bases not matched to a gene. Germline V lookup: CDR1 MNHEY, CDR2 SVGEGT. The CDR3 contains 16 residues. Ophthalmopathy in the patients scored at least 3 on Clinical Activity Score and at least 4 on NOSPECS grade, lasting under 3 months.

Sequencing was carried out using blood. The chain has TRBV6-2 or TRBV6-3 and TRBJ2-5, with 9 bases fitting TRBD1. This clonotype originated in a man aged 45-60 years with Graves' ophthalmopathy. CDR3 DNA sequence: TGTGCCAGCAGTTACTCGGACAGGGGTGTCGGGGAGACCCAGTACTTC. Its protein is CASSYSDRGVGETQYF.